The 5 T cell receptor beta chains given below trace back to one sample, sequenced in a study of regulatory T cells in long-lasting Graves disease. Time point here: newly diagnosed GD, antithyroid drugs for less than 3 months. The TCR library was made from RNA that had been extracted from PBMCs in TRIzol. TCR beta libraries were built with iRepertoire HTBI primers and Arm-PCR of CDR3 regions. Each CDR3 protein gets one entry after TCRdb re-called the multiplex PCR reads with MiXCR. The table records fewer than 350,000 distinct CDR3 sequences, under 20% of them present only once. The material sequenced was peripheral blood mononuclear cells (PBMCs), taken at new diagnosis, from a patient treated with antithyroid drugs. All receptors derive from a female donor with Graves disease.

This clonotype has more than one count but fewer than ten. The chain links TRBV9 to TRBJ2-1; TRBD2 matches at 12 bases. V dropped 2 bases and J dropped 8; count of bases not matched to a gene: 2. CDR3 length: 14 residues. Germline CDR1 reads SGDLS; CDR2 reads YYNGEE. The CDR3 spells CASSVGLAGHEQFF. For the CDR3, the DNA is TGTGCCAGCAGCGTCGGACTAGCGGGACATGAGCAGTTCTTC.

This clonotype was recorded many times. V is TRBV11-2 and J is TRBJ1-6; 9 bases map to TRBD1. The V segment lost 6 bases and the J segment 1 base; nucleotides outside the gene matches: 16. The CDR3 has 20 residues. The V gene's germline CDR1 is SGHAT and CDR2 FQNNGV. CDR3 in amino acids: CASSRAVGTGLLSYNSPLHF. The CDR3 DNA sequence: TGTGCCAGCAGTCGTGCAGTAGGGACAGGGTTGTTGTCCTATAATTCACCCCTCCACTTT. The variable domain in full, with the rest retrieved from reference TRBV11-2 and TRBJ1-6, is EAGVAQSPRYKIIEKRQSVAFWCNPISGHATLYWYQQILGQGPKLLIQFQNNGVVDDSQLPKDRFSAERLKGVDSTLKIQPAKLEDSAVYLCASSRAVGTGLLSYNSPLHFGNGTRLTVT.

This clonotype was detected many times. This chain links TRBV6-1 with TRBJ2-2, with TRBD1 matching 9 bases. V trimming: 10 bases; J trimming: 5 bases; junction bases outside the gene matches: 5. Looked up from germline, CDR1 is MNHNS and CDR2 is SASEGT. CDR3 length: 13 amino acids. CDR3: CAIPTGGTGELFF. As DNA, the CDR3 is TGTGCCATCCCGACAGGGGGGACCGGGGAGCTGTTTTTT.

There are many counts of this clonotype. The chain joins TRBV18 to TRBJ1-4; D perhaps matches TRBD1 (5 bases). Trimming took 3 bases from V and 8 from J, leaving 10 bases between them. Germline-derived CDR1 and CDR2 are KGHSH and LQKENI. CDR3 length: 13 residues. As DNA, the CDR3 is TGTGCCAGCTCACCGGCAGAGGGGGAAAAACTGTTTTTT. This sequence encodes CASSPAEGEKLFF.

This clonotype was counted a few times. This sequence joins TRBV5-1 and TRBJ2-5, with D unresolved. CDR3 length: 12 residues. Trimming pared 1 base from V and 5 bases from J, leaving 6 bases between. Per the germline V gene, CDR1 is SGHRS and CDR2 is YFSETQ. Here the CDR3 reads CASSLNSETQYF. The CDR3 nucleotides read TGCGCCAGCAGCTTGAATTCGGAGACCCAGTACTTC.